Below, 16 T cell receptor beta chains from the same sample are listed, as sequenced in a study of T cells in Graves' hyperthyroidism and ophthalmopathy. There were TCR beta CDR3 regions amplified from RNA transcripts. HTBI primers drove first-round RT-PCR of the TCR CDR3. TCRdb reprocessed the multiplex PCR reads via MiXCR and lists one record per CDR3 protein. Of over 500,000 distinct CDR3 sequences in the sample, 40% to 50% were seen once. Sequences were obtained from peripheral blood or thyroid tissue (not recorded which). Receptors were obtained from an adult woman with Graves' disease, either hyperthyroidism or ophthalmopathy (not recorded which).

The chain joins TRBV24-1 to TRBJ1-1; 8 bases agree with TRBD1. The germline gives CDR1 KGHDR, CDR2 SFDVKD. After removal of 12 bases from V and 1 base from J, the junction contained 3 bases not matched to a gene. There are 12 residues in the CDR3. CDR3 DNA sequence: TGTGCCCAGGGGGCTGCGAACACTGAAGCTTTCTTT. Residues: CAQGAANTEAFF.

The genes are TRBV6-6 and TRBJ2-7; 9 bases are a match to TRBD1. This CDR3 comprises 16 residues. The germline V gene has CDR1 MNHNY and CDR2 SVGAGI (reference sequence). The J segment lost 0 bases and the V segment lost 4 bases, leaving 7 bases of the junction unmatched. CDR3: CASSSGTGPHSYEQYF. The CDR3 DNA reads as TGTGCCAGCAGTTCAGGGACAGGGCCCCACTCCTACGAGCAGTACTTC.

CDR3 in amino acids: CASSHRASLAEQYF. CDR3 sequence (DNA): TGTGCCAGCAGCCACCGGGCTAGTTTGGCCGAGCAGTACTTC. The rearrangement joins TRBV7-9 to TRBJ2-7; unclear D gene. CDR3 length equals 14 residues. Germline values: CDR1 SEHNR, CDR2 FQNEAQ (reference sequence). V shed 5 bases and J shed 6 bases, with 17 bases lying between them.

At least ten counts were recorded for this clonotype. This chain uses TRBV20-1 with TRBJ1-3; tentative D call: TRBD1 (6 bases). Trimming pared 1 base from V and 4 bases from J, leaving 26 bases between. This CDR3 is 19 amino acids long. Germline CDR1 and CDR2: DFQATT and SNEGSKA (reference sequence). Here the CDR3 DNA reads TGCAGTGCTAGAGCCGGCTTGACCAGGGGATCCTACGCGGGAAACACCATATATTTT. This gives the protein CSARAGLTRGSYAGNTIYF.

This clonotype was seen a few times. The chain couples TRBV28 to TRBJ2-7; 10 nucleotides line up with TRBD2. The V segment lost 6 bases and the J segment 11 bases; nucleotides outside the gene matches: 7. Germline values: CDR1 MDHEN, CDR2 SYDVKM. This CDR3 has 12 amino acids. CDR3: CASRSGRGAEYF. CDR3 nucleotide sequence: TGTGCCAGCAGGAGCGGGAGGGGGGCGGAGTACTTC.

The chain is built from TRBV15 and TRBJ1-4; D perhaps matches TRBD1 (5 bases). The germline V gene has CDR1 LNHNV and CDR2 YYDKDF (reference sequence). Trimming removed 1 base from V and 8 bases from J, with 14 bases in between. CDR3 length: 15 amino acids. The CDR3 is CATSRVRGGGEKLFF. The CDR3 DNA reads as TGTGCCACCAGCAGAGTACGTGGGGGTGGGGAAAAACTGTTTTTT.

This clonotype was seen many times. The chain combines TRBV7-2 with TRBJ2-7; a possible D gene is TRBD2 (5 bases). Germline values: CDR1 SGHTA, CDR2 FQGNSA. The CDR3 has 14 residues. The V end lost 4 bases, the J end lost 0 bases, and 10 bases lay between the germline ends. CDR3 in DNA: TGTGCCAGCAGCTCTGGACTCCTCTCCTACGAGCAGTACTTC. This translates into CASSSGLLSYEQYF.

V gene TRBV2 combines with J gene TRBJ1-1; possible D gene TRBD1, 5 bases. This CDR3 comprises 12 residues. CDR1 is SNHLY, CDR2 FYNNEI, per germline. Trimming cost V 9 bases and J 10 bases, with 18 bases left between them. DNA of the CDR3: TGTGCCAGTATGGAAGGGGCAGCCAGAGCTTTCTTT. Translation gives CASMEGAARAFF.

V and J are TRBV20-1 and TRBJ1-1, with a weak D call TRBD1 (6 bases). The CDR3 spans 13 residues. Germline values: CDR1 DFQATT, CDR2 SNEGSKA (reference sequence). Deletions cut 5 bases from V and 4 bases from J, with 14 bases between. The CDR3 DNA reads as TGCAGTGCTTTCGGAGAAGGGGGCACTGAAGCTTTCTTT. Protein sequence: CSAFGEGGTEAFF.

The chain's CDR3 is CASSLWGNQPQYF. DNA of the CDR3: TGTGCCAGCAGTTTATGGGGTAATCAGCCCCAGTACTTC. This rearrangement joins TRBV12-3 or TRBV12-4 to TRBJ2-5; D call uncertain. The CDR3 spans 13 residues. Trimming cost V 2 bases and J 9 bases, with 13 bases left between them.

CDR3 nucleotides: TGTGCCCCCAAGGACCCTAGCGGGGGGCACTACGAGCAGTACTTC. Its protein is CAPKDPSGGHYEQYF. The chain uses TRBV6-1 and TRBJ2-7; 11 bases are a match to TRBD2. The J segment lost 3 bases and the V segment lost 11 bases, leaving 12 bases of the junction unmatched. The germline V gene encodes CDR1 MNHNS and CDR2 SASEGT. There are 15 residues in the CDR3.

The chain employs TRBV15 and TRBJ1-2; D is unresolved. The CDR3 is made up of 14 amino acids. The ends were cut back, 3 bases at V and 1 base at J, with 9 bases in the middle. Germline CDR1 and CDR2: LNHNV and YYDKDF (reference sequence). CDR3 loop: CATSSRGSNYGYTF. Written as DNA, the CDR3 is TGTGCCACCAGCAGTCGAGGTAGTAACTATGGCTACACCTTC. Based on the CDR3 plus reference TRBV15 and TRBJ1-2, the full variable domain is DAMVIQNPRYQVTQFGKPVTLSCSQTLNHNVMYWYQQKSSQAPKLLFHYYDKDFNNEADTPDNFQSRRPNTSFCFLDIRSPGLGDTAMYLCATSSRGSNYGYTFGSGTRLTVV.

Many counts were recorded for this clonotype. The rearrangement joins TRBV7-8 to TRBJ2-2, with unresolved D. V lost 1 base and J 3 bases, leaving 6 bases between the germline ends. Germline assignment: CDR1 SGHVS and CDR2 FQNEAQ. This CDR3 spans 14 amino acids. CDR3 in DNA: TGTGCCAGCAGCTTAGATGGCCACACCGGGGAGCTGTTTTTT. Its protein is CASSLDGHTGELFF.

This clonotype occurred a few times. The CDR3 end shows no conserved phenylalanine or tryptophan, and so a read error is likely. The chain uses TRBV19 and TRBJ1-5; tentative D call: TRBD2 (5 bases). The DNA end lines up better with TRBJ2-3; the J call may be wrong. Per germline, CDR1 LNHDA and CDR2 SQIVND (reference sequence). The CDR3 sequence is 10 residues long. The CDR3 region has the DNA TGTGCCAGTAGTGACCCGGGACAGTATTAT. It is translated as CASSDPGQYY.

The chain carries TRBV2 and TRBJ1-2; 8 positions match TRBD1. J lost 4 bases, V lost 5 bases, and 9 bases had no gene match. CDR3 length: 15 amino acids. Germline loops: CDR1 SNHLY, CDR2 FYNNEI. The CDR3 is CASSPLSGGIYGYTF. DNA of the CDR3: TGTGCCAGCAGTCCATTATCAGGGGGCATCTATGGCTACACCTTC.

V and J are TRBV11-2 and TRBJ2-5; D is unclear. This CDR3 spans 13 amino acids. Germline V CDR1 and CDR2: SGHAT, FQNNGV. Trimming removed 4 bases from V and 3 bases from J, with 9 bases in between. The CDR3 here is CASSWTLKETQYF. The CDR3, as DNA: TGTGCCAGCAGCTGGACCTTAAAAGAGACCCAGTACTTC. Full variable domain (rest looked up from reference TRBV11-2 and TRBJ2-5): EAGVAQSPRYKIIEKRQSVAFWCNPISGHATLYWYQQILGQGPKLLIQFQNNGVVDDSQLPKDRFSAERLKGVDSTLKIQPAKLEDSAVYLCASSWTLKETQYFGPGTRLLVL.